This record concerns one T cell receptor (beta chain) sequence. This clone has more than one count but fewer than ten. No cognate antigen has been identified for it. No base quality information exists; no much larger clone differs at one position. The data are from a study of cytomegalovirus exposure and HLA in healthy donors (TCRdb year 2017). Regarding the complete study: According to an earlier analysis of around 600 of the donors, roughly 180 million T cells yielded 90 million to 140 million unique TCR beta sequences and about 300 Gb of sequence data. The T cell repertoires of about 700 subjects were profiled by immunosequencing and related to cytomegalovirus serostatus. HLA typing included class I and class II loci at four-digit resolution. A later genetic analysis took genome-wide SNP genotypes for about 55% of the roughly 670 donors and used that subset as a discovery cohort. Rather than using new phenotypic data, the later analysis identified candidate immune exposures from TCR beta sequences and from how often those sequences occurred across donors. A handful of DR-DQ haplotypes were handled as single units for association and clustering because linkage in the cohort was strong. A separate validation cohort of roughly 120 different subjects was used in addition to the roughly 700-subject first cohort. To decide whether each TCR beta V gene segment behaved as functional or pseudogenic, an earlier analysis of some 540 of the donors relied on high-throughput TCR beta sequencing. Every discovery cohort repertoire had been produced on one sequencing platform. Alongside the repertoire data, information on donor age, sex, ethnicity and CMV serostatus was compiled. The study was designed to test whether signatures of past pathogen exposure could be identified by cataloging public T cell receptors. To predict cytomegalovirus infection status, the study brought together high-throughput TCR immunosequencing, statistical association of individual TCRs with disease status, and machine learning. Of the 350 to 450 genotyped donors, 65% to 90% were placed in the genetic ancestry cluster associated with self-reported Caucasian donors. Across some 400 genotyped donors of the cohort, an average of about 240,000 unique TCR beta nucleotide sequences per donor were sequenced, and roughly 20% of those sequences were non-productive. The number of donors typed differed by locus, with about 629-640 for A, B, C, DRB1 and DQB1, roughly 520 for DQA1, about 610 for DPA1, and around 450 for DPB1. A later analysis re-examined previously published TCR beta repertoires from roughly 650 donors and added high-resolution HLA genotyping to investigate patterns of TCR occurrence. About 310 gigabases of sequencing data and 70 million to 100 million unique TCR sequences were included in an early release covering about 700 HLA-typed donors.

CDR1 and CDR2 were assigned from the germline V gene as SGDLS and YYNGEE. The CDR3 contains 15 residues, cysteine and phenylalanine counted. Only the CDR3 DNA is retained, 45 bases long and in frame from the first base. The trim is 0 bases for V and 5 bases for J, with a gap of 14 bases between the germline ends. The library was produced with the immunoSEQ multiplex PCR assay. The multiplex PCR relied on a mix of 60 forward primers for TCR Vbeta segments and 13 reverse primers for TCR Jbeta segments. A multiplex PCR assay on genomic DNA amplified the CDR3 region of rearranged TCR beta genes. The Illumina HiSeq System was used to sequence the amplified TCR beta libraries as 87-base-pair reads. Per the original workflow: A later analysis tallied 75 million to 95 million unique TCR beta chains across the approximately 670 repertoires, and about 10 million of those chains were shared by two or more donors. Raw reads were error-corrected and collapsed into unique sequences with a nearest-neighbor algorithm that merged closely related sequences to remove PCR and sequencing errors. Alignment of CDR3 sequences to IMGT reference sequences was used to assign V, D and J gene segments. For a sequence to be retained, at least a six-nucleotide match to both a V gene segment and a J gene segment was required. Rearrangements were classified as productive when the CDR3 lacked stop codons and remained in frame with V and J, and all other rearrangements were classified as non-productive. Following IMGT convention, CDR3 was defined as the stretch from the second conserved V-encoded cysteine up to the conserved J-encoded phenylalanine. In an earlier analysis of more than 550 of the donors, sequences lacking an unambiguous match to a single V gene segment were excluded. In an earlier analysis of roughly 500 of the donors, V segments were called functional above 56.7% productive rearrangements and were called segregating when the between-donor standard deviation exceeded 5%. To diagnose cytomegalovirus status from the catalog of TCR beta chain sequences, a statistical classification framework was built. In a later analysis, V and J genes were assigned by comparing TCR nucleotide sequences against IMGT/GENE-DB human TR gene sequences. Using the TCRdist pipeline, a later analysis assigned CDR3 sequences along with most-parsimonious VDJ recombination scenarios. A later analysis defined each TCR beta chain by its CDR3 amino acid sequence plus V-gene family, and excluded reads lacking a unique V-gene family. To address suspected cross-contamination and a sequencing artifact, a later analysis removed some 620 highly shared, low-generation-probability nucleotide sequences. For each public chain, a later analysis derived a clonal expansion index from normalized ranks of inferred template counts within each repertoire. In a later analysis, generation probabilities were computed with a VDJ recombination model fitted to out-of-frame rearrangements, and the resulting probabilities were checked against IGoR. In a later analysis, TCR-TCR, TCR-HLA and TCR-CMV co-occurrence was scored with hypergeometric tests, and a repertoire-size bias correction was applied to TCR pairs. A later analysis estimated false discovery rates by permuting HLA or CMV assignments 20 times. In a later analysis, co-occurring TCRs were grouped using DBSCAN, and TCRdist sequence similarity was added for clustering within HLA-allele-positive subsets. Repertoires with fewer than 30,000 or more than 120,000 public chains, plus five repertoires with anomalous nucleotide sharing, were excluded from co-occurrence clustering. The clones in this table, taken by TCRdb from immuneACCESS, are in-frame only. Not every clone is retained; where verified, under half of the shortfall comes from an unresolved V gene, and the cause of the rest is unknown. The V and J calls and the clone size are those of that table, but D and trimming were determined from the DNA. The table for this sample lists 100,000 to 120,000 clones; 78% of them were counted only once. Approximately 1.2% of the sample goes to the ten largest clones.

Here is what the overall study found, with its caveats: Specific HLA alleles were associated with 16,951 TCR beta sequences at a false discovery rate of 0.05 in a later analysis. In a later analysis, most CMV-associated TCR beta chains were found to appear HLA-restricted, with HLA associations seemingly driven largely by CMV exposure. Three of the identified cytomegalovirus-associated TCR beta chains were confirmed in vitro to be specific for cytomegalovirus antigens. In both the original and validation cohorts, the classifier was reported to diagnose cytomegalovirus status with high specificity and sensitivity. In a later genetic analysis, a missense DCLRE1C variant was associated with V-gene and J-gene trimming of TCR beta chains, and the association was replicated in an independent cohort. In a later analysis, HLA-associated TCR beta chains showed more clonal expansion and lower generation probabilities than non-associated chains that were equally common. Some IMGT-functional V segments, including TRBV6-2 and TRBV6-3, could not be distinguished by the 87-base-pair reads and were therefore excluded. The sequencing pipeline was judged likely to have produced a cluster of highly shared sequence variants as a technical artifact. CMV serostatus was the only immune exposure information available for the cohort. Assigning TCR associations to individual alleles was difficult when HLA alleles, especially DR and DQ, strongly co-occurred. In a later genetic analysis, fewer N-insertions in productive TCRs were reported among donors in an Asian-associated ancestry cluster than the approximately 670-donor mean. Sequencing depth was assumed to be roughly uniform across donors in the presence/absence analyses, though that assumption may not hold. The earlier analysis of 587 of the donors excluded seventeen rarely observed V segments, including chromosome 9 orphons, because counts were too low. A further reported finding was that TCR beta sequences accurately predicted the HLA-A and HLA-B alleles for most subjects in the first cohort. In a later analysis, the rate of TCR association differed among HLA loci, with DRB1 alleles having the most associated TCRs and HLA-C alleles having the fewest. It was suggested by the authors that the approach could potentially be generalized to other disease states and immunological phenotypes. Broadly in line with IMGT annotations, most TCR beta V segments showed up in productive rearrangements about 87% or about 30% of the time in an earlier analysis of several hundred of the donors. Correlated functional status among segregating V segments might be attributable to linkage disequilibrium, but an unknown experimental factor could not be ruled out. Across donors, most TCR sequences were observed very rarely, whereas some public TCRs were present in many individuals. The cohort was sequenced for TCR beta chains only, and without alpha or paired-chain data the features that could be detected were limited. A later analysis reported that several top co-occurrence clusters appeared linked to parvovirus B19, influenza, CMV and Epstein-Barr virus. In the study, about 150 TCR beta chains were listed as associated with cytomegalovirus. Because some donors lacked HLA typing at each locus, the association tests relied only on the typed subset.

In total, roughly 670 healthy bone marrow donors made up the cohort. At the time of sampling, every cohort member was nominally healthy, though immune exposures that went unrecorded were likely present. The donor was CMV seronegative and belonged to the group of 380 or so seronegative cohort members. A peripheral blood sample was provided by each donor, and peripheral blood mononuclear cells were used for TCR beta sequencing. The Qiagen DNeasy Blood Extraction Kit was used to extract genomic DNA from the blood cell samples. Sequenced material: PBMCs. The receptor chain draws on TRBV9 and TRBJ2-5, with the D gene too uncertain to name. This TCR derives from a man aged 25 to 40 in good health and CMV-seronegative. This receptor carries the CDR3 CASSVDLTSWETQYF. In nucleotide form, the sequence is TGTGCCAGCAGCGTAGATTTAACATCTTGGGAGACCCAGTACTTC.